This T cell receptor beta chain is from a study of T-cell memory formation after mild COVID-19. Study details: TCR clusters showed largely donor specificity. Study observations and caveats: CD4+ contracting clones were mainly CM and EM; CD8+ ones, EMRA.

A note on this clonotype: Antigen: not known.

In TCRdb, the 5' RACE reads were re-called with MiXCR into one record per CDR3 protein. The table has 400,000 to 550,000 distinct CDR3 sequences, around a quarter seen once. This receptor was identified in an adult woman who had mild COVID-19 (a few samples of this study predate the infection). Cell type and time point are not known. The sequenced sample was PBMCs or a T cell subset sorted from them (not recorded which).

CDR3 amino acids: CASSPQGSGTEAFF. In DNA form, the CDR3 reads TGTGCCAGCTCACCACAGGGTAGCGGGACTGAAGCTTTCTTT. This chain joins TRBV18 and TRBJ1-1; D unclear. V lost 1 base and J lost 5, with 11 bases in between. CDR1 and CDR2 (germline): KGHSH, LQKENI. CDR3 length: 14 amino acids.